Listed here are 17 T cell receptor beta chains from one sample, sequenced in a study of Ad26.COV2.S vaccination and SARS-CoV-2 variants. Sequencing used immunoSEQ multiplex PCR; TCRdb keeps in-frame clones, though not all of them. The sample lists approximately 460,000 clones; nearly 90% were seen once. The treatment here: roughly 20 received Ad26.COV2.S at low or high dose, single or two shots; about 5 received placebo; per-sample allocation not given. Following the first vaccine or placebo injection, samples were taken on day 63. Material: peripheral blood, obtained in a trial of Ad26.COV2.S vaccine versus placebo. These receptors all stem from a person aged 18-60 years who received the Ad26.COV2.S COVID-19 vaccine or a placebo.

The J gene is TRBJ2-7, the V gene TRBV7-6; 7 bases map to TRBD2. This CDR3 is 12 amino acids long. The V gene's germline CDR1 is SGHVS and CDR2 FNYEAQ. Losses at the gene ends were 5 bases for V and 5 bases for J; bases not matched to a gene: 3. The CDR3 nucleotides are TGTGCCAGCAGCCCTGCGGGGGACGAGCAGTACTTC. Translation: CASSPAGDEQYF.

The rearrangement uses TRBV9 and TRBJ1-3; D unclear. The CDR3 consists of 15 residues. Trimming left V 0 bases short and J 0 bases short, with 7 bases between. Per germline, CDR1 SGDLS and CDR2 YYNGEE. The DNA for the CDR3 is TGTGCCAGCAGCGTAGGAAGTTTCTCTGGAAACACCATATATTTT. It yields the protein CASSVGSFSGNTIYF.

The V gene is TRBV4-2, the J gene TRBJ1-2, with D hard to call. Trimming removed 0 bases from V and 4 bases from J, with 9 bases in between. This CDR3 contains 14 residues. CDR1 is LGHNA and CDR2 is YNFKEQ in the germline V gene. The CDR3, as DNA: TGTGCCAGCAGCCAAGACTCCCAGGTCTATGGCTACACCTTC. Amino acids: CASSQDSQVYGYTF.

The CDR3 region has the DNA TGTGCCAGCAGCCAAGCCTTACAGGGTTTGGGGGAGCTGTTTTTT. This encodes CASSQALQGLGELFF. The rearrangement uses TRBV3-1 (or the pseudogene TRBV3-2) and TRBJ2-2, with D possibly matching TRBD1 (6 bases). V shed 1 base and J shed 8 bases, with 14 bases lying between them. CDR3 length: 15 residues. Germline V gene lookup returns CDR1 LGHDT and CDR2 YNNKEL (reference sequence).

Written as DNA, the CDR3 is TGTGCCACCAGCCGGCCTAGTCCTAGCACAGATACGCAGTATTTT. It codes for CATSRPSPSTDTQYF. The chain uses TRBV15 and TRBJ2-3; no firm D call. This CDR3 contains 15 residues. Trimming removed 5 bases at V and 0 bases at J, with 12 bases between. CDR1 and CDR2 from the germline V gene are LNHNV and YYDKDF (reference sequence).

The J gene is TRBJ2-5, the V gene TRBV6-5; D possibly uses TRBD1 or TRBD2 (5 bases each). CDR3 length equals 15 residues. V shed 8 bases and J shed 1 base, with 17 bases lying between them. CDR1 MNHEY and CDR2 SVGAGI come from the germline V gene. CDR3 protein: CASRTRWGSQETQYF. CDR3 sequence (DNA): TGTGCCAGCCGAACCCGGTGGGGGAGCCAAGAGACCCAGTACTTC.

V and J are TRBV4-2 and TRBJ2-3, with no clear D. Germline-derived CDR1 and CDR2 are LGHNA and YNFKEQ. The V end lost 2 bases, the J end lost 6 bases, and 6 bases lay between the germline ends. The CDR3 loop spans 12 amino acids. CDR3 sequence (DNA): TGTGCCAGCAGCCAAAACTGGGATACGCAGTATTTT. Its translation is CASSQNWDTQYF.

The chain links TRBV7-9 to TRBJ1-4, with TRBD1 matching over 10 bases. V dropped 4 bases and J dropped 8; count of bases not matched to a gene: 7. This CDR3 comprises 15 residues. Germline V gene sequence: CDR1 SEHNR, CDR2 FQNEAQ (reference sequence). CDR3 nucleotides: TGTGCCAGCAGCTCCCGGGGACAGGGGAGGGAAAAACTGTTTTTT. Amino acids: CASSSRGQGREKLFF.

In this sample, this clone turned up once. This sequence joins TRBV19 and TRBJ1-1, with D tentatively TRBD1 (5 bases). The CDR3 sequence is 15 residues long. Trimming left V 3 bases short and J 2 bases short, with 13 bases between. Germline assignment: CDR1 LNHDA and CDR2 SQIVND (reference sequence). CDR3 in DNA: TGTGCCAGTAGTATCGGCCCAGGGCCCAACACTGAAGCTTTCTTT. Its translation is CASSIGPGPNTEAFF.

This clone was observed a handful of times. The chain uses TRBV29-1 and TRBJ1-2; no clear D. Germline values: CDR1 SQVTM, CDR2 ANQGSEA. V lost 3 bases and J lost 5, with 7 bases in between. The CDR3 totals 11 residues. The CDR3 sequence: CSVDPFYGYTF. The CDR3 DNA sequence: TGCAGCGTTGACCCCTTTTATGGCTACACCTTC.

This chain links TRBV6-2 or TRBV6-3 with TRBJ1-3; D call uncertain. This CDR3 contains 15 residues. Trimming took 7 bases from V and 4 from J, leaving 17 bases between them. The germline gives CDR1 MNHEY, CDR2 SVGEGT. CDR3 sequence (DNA): TGTGCCAGCACCCCCCGGGTCAGAGGAGGAAACACCATATATTTT. Its translation: CASTPRVRGGNTIYF.

V usage is TRBV6-1 and J usage is TRBJ1-4; D remains ambiguous. The V end lost 0 bases, the J end lost 8 bases, and 13 bases lay between the germline ends. The CDR3 extends over 15 amino acids. From germline, CDR1 is MNHNS and CDR2 SASEGT. The CDR3 sequence is CASSEAGRVGEKLFF. The CDR3 nucleotides are TGTGCCAGCAGTGAAGCGGGGAGGGTCGGAGAAAAACTGTTTTTT.

V usage is TRBV3-1 (or the pseudogene TRBV3-2) and J usage is TRBJ2-5; 8 nucleotides line up with TRBD1. The CDR3 extends over 15 amino acids. Trimming removed 4 bases from V and 5 bases from J; junction bases left unmatched: 9. Germline loops: CDR1 LGHDT, CDR2 YNNKEL (reference sequence). The CDR3 DNA reads as TGTGCCAGCAGCCCTTGGACAGGGATGGGGGAGACCCAGTACTTC. It translates to CASSPWTGMGETQYF.

V gene TRBV28 combines with J gene TRBJ2-7; D ambiguous. The germline gives CDR1 MDHEN, CDR2 SYDVKM. V gave up 5 bases and J gave up 2 bases, with 10 bases separating them. The CDR3 spans 13 residues. The CDR3: CASSETPTYEQYF. CDR3 nucleotide sequence: TGTGCCAGCAGTGAAACACCTACCTACGAGCAGTACTTC.

V is TRBV28 and J is TRBJ2-6; TRBD2 is a possible D gene (5 bases). Germline V gene data show CDR1 as MDHEN and CDR2 as SYDVKM. This CDR3 has 15 amino acids. Trimming took 7 bases from V and 1 from J, leaving 11 bases between them. CDR3 in DNA: TGTGCCAGCACCCCTCGGGGATCTGGGGCCAACGTCCTGACTTTC. Translated, it gives CASTPRGSGANVLTF.

The chain uses TRBV11-2 and TRBJ1-3; D unclear. Per the germline V gene, CDR1 is SGHAT and CDR2 is FQNNGV. V was clipped by 5 bases and J by 3 bases, with 11 bases between them. This CDR3 spans 14 amino acids. The CDR3 loop reads CASSPVGHGNTIYF. CDR3 sequence (DNA): TGTGCCAGCAGCCCAGTAGGGCATGGAAACACCATATATTTT.

The V and J genes are TRBV2 and TRBJ2-1; D is undetermined. The CDR3 runs to 12 residues. From germline, CDR1 is SNHLY and CDR2 FYNNEI. Trimming removed 8 bases from V and 7 bases from J, with 12 bases in between. The CDR3 spells CASCSFGNEQFF. The CDR3 nucleotides read TGTGCCAGCTGTTCGTTTGGGAATGAGCAGTTCTTC.